The T cell receptor beta chain under discussion was sequenced for a study of cytomegalovirus exposure and HLA in healthy donors. To note about this clone: Its matching antigen is unknown.

Vbeta (60) and Jbeta (13) primers were used in the PCR. Clones were sequenced by immunoSEQ multiplex PCR, and TCRdb holds only the in-frame ones, with some missing. The repertoire includes roughly 98,000 clones, around 73% of them detected once, and around 3.4% sits in the top ten. The CDR3 length is 14 residues. V shed 7 bases, J shed 6 bases, and the junction held 9 bases outside the gene matches. Per germline, CDR1 MNHEY and CDR2 SVGAGI. Findings and caveats of the study: The number of N-insertions in an Asian-associated ancestry cluster was reportedly below the roughly 670-donor mean in a later analysis.

The TCR originated in a man in his forties or fifties in good health and CMV-seronegative. The sample comprised PBMCs. This chain joins TRBV6-5 and TRBJ2-3; TRBD2 aligns across 8 bases. Here the CDR3 reads CASTSGLASDTQYF. CDR3 in DNA: TGTGCCAGCACCTCCGGACTAGCATCCGATACGCAGTATTTT.